This TCR beta chain emerged from a study of vaccination and CD4 T cells after COVID-19 (dated by TCRdb to between 2022 and 2023). For the wider study: Convalescent patients had a positive SARS-CoV-2 result on nasal swab PCR, and of these patients, several had mild disease and one had severe disease. Post-COVID blood samples were collected from convalescent patients a median of approximately 93 days after diagnosis, with a range of about 35 to 170 days. Each participant got two doses of either the Pfizer-BioNTech BNT162b2 vaccine (n=8) or the Moderna mRNA-1273 vaccine (n=2). The spike-specific CD4+ TCR repertoire was compared before and after mRNA vaccination in over 9 COVID-19 convalescent patients and a handful of infection-naive healthy vaccine recipients. Culture stimuli were overlapping spike peptide pools from SARS-CoV-2 and from the common cold coronaviruses HCoV-NL63, HCoV-OC43 and HCoV-229E. The time from the second vaccine dose to post-vaccine blood sampling had a median of roughly 72 days and ranged from about 14 to 241 days. As controls, cultures received a CEFX viral epitope pool (the positive control), an HIV-1 Nef peptide pool (the negative control), or no peptide at all. In the convalescent cohort there were six males and four females, among whom were two Hispanic individuals, seven Caucasians, two Asians and one multiracial person.

Study-level results and caveats: The median number of SARS-CoV-2-reactive clonotypes rose from around 21 after infection to around 40 after vaccination, but the change was not significant. Nearly all vaccine-specific clones in convalescent patients (304 of 307) were mono-reactive for SARS-CoV-2 spike rather than cross-reactive with common cold coronaviruses. The number of convalescent patients in the study was relatively small, and the study did not examine early timepoints following natural infection. In convalescent patients, a median roughly 83% of post-vaccine SARS-CoV-2-reactive clones were detected only after vaccination, and vaccine-specific priming was suggested by this finding.

This clonotype was observed a handful of times. No antigen is known for it. No base quality information exists; no much larger clone differs at one position. CDR3 length: 17 amino acids, cysteine to phenylalanine. Only CDR3 DNA remains: 51 bases, in frame from the first base. The sample's treatment or condition, from its label and the paper: roughly ten-day PBMC culture with coronavirus spike peptide pools or control peptides (ViraFEST assay). To expand antigen-specific T cells with peptide pools and then pick out the expanded clonotypes through TCR sequencing, the study relied on the ViraFEST assay. The convalescent patients' positive SARS-CoV-2 PCR tests were from March to December 2020, which was before the Alpha, Beta and Delta variants emerged in the United States. Each well held roughly 2.2 million PBMCs cultured in IMDM containing roughly 5.5% human AB serum and around 10 IU/ml IL-2, with about 10 ug/ml peptide pools added. On days 3 and 7, half of the culture medium was replaced with fresh IL-2-containing medium. CD4+ T cells were isolated after 10 days of culture through negative selection using the EasySep CD4+ T cell isolation kit. Ficoll-Paque Plus gradient centrifugation was used to isolate PBMCs from whole blood, and the isolated PBMCs were then either used fresh or cryopreserved at -140C. In general, triplicate wells were set up for every culture condition.

Library creation used PCR. DNA from cultured CD4+ T cells underwent TCR sequencing with the Oncomine TCR Beta short-read assay at the Johns Hopkins FTIC core. Genomic DNA was extracted from the cultured CD4+ T cells with the QIAamp micro DNA kit. Oncomine TCR Beta libraries from cultured CD4+ T cells were pooled using unique dual indexes and sequenced on an Illumina iSeq 100. The original pipeline was this. Non-productive sequences were removed, and CDR3s not starting with C, not ending with F or W, or shorter than 7 amino acids were discarded. The MANAFEST web application identified antigen-specific clonotypes by comparing peptide-stimulated wells against reference wells and other culture wells. An FDR below 0.05, an odds ratio above 5, and a productive frequency above 0.1% in at least two of three replicate wells were required for clones to be considered positive. Clonotypes that were significantly expanded in both SARS-CoV-2 spike wells and at least one common cold coronavirus spike condition were defined as cross-reactive. CDR3 homology was assessed with Levenshtein distances (stringdist) and unrooted phylogenetic trees (ape) in R version 3.6.1. In-frame beta chains were kept once TCRdb had trimmed the public reads at Q25 with fastp and called clones with MiXCR. Identical CDR3 proteins give one entry, which carries the most common genes and DNA. The V and J calls come from TCRdb's annotation, not from the publication. The sample table contains thousands of distinct CDR3 sequences; only one count was recorded for approximately 57% of them. The ten most abundant clones make up 20% to 30% of the sample.

This receptor was taken from a human donor who had recovered from COVID-19. The V gene is TRBV21-1 and the J gene is TRBJ1-6; the tabulated D call, TRBD1, remains unverified against the DNA. TRBV21-1 is designated a pseudogene. The sample consisted of CD4+ T cells from blood, cultured in vitro. The nucleotide sequence is TGTGCCAGCAGCAAGGTCCGAGGACAGGGGTATCCTCGGAGCCTCCACTTT. This sequence encodes CASSKVRGQGYPRSLHF.